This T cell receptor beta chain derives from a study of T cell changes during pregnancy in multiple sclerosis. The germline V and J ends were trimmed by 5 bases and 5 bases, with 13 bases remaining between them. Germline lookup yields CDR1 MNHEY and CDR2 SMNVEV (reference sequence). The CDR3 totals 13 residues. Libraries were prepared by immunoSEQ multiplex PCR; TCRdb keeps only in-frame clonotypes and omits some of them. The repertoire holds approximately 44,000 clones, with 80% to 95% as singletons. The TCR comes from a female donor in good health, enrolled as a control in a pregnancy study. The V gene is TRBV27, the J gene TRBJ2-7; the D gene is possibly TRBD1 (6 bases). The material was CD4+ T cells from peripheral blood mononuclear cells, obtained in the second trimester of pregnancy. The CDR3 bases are TGTGCCAGCAGTAACAGACAGGTTAACGAGCAGTACTTC. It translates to CASSNRQVNEQYF.